One and the same sample provided the 20 T cell receptor beta chains below, sequenced in a study of blood T cell repertoires in COVID-19 (dated by TCRdb to 2018 to 2021). The library was made by the immunoSEQ multiplex PCR assay. As stored in TCRdb, this immuneACCESS dataset retains in-frame rearrangements with V and J assigned. A fraction of the clones does not appear; measured against another copy, unresolved V genes explain less than half of the discrepancy, and the remainder lacks a known reason. The sample table shows about 240,000 clones, and approximately 86% are seen once. Of the sample, around 7.8% falls within the top ten clones. Sequenced material: peripheral blood. Receptors were obtained from a man in his fifties or sixties who had recovered from COVID-19.

The J gene is TRBJ1-2, the V gene TRBV10-3; perhaps TRBD1 as D (6 bases). This CDR3 spans 13 amino acids. Germline CDR1 is ENHRY and CDR2 is SYGVKD. Trimming pared 2 bases from V and 8 bases from J, leaving 12 bases between. The CDR3 here is CAISEQQGRGYTF. CDR3 DNA: TGTGCCATCAGTGAGCAGCAGGGGAGAGGCTACACCTTC.

V usage is TRBV7-6 and J usage is TRBJ1-1, with D possibly matching TRBD1 (5 bases). The CDR3 is 15 amino acids. Germline values: CDR1 SGHVS, CDR2 FNYEAQ. Trimming shortened V by 5 bases and J by 0 bases, and 13 bases separated the two germline ends. In DNA, the CDR3 is TGTGCCAGCAGCCAACAGACAGATATGAACACTGAAGCTTTCTTT. It is translated as CASSQQTDMNTEAFF.

CDR3 coding DNA: TGTGCCAGCAGCTTGACTGATACGCAGTATTTT. Translated, it gives CASSLTDTQYF. The J gene is TRBJ2-3, the V gene TRBV5-5; D is uncertain. Germline values: CDR1 SGHKS, CDR2 YYEKEE (reference sequence). Trimming pared 1 base from V and 6 bases from J, leaving 3 bases between. The CDR3 covers 11 residues.

The chain carries TRBV11-3 and TRBJ1-6; the D is unclear. Germline CDR1 reads SGHNT; CDR2 reads YENEEA. The CDR3 contains 13 residues. Deletions cut 1 base from V and 7 bases from J, with 5 bases between. In nucleotides, the CDR3 is TGTGCCAGCAGCTTAGGCAGGAATTCACCCCTCCACTTT. Protein product: CASSLGRNSPLHF.

The chain links TRBV19 to TRBJ2-3, with D possibly being TRBD2 (6 bases). V was trimmed by 4 bases and J by 6 bases, leaving 17 bases between them. CDR3 length: 15 residues. CDR1 LNHDA and CDR2 SQIVND come from the germline V gene (reference sequence). DNA for the CDR3: TGTGCCAGTAGTACCACCTCTGCGGGATGGGATACGCAGTATTTT. Its protein is CASSTTSAGWDTQYF. Variable domain in full (rest from reference TRBV19 and TRBJ2-3): DGGITQSPKYLFRKEGQNVTLSCEQNLNHDAMYWYRQDPGQGLRLIYYSQIVNDFQKGDIAEGYSVSREKKESFPLTVTSAQKNPTAFYLCASSTTSAGWDTQYFGPGTRLTVL.

The chain joins TRBV27 to TRBJ1-1; 7 bases are a match to TRBD1. The CDR3 runs 13 residues. Trimming took 4 bases from V and 2 from J; bases not matched to a gene: 1. CDR1 and CDR2 (germline): MNHEY, SMNVEV (reference sequence). The CDR3 bases are TGTGCCAGCAGTTGGGACAGCAACACTGAAGCTTTCTTT. Its protein product is CASSWDSNTEAFF.

The rearrangement uses TRBV2 and TRBJ2-3, with 9 bases fitting TRBD1. Looked up from germline, CDR1 is SNHLY and CDR2 is FYNNEI. This CDR3 contains 16 residues. Trimming cost V 4 bases and J 3 bases; bases outside gene matches: 8. The CDR3 DNA reads TGTGCCAGCAGTGGGGGGACAGGGAGAGGGACAGATACGCAGTATTTT. This codes for CASSGGTGRGTDTQYF.

This clone has only one observation. The genes are TRBV7-8 and TRBJ1-1, with TRBD1 as a possible D gene (5 bases). Germline V gives CDR1 SGHVS, CDR2 FQNEAQ. This CDR3 spans 14 amino acids. Deletions cut 5 bases from V and 8 bases from J, with 18 bases between. CDR3 in DNA: TGTGCCAGCAGCCAAGGGGTCGATCTGGGGGAAGCTTTCTTT. This gives the protein CASSQGVDLGEAFF.

The chain joins TRBV19 to TRBJ2-5; maybe TRBD1 (5 bases). This CDR3 has 13 amino acids. Looked up from germline, CDR1 is LNHDA and CDR2 is SQIVND (reference sequence). Trimming took off 4 bases at V and 5 bases at J, with 11 bases between the two ends. The CDR3 DNA follows: TGTGCCAGTAGTACCAGGGTCGGGGAGACCCAGTACTTC. It is translated as CASSTRVGETQYF.

V and J are TRBV5-1 and TRBJ1-1; TRBD1 matches at 8 bases. The CDR3 covers 14 residues. V trimming: 5 bases; J trimming: 10 bases; junction bases outside the gene matches: 13. Germline-derived CDR1 and CDR2 are SGHRS and YFSETQ. CDR3 sequence: CASRIRQGLEGAFF. CDR3 in DNA: TGCGCCAGCAGAATAAGACAGGGGCTCGAGGGAGCTTTCTTT.

The chain carries TRBV7-9 and TRBJ1-4; no firm D call. V lost 1 base to trimming and J lost 5 bases, with 11 bases between them. The germline V gene encodes CDR1 SEHNR and CDR2 FQNEAQ (reference sequence). The CDR3 covers 15 residues. The CDR3 DNA sequence: TGTGCCAGCAGCTTAGGCGGGTATGAGAATGAAAAACTGTTTTTT. Translation: CASSLGGYENEKLFF. Based on the CDR3 plus reference TRBV7-9 and TRBJ1-4, the full variable domain is DTGVSQNPRHKITKRGQNVTFRCDPISEHNRLYWYRQTLGQGPEFLTYFQNEAQLEKSRLLSDRFSAERPKGSFSTLEIQRTEQGDSAMYLCASSLGGYENEKLFFGSGTQLSVL.

This clone was detected many times. The gene calls are TRBV7-9 and TRBJ2-4, with D possibly matching TRBD1 (5 bases). Germline loops: CDR1 SEHNR, CDR2 FQNEAQ (reference sequence). The CDR3 has 15 residues. V was cut by 4 bases and J by 2 bases, with 12 bases left in between. CDR3 in amino acids: CASSSLMGPKNIQYF. The CDR3 coding sequence is TGTGCCAGCAGCTCGCTTATGGGGCCCAAAAACATTCAGTACTTC. The whole variable domain, remainder taken from reference TRBV7-9 and TRBJ2-4, is DTGVSQNPRHKITKRGQNVTFRCDPISEHNRLYWYRQTLGQGPEFLTYFQNEAQLEKSRLLSDRFSAERPKGSFSTLEIQRTEQGDSAMYLCASSSLMGPKNIQYFGAGTRLSVL.

The V gene is TRBV7-6, the J gene TRBJ1-6; TRBD1 is a possible D gene (5 bases). CDR3 length: 17 amino acids. CDR1 SGHVS and CDR2 FNYEAQ come from the germline V gene. The germline V and J ends were trimmed by 1 base and 7 bases, with 17 bases remaining between them. This CDR3 reads CASSLDGSGARNSPLHF. The CDR3 region has the DNA TGTGCCAGCAGCTTAGATGGGTCTGGGGCACGGAATTCACCCCTCCACTTT.

This clone has a handful of counts. This chain uses TRBV6-5 with TRBJ1-5, with D tentatively TRBD1 (5 bases). CDR1 is MNHEY and CDR2 is SVGAGI in the germline V gene. The CDR3 covers 14 residues. Trimming stripped 4 bases from V and 6 bases from J, with 13 bases between. CDR3 in amino acids: CASSSHRGSQPQHF. CDR3 nucleotide sequence: TGTGCCAGCAGTTCTCACCGGGGGTCTCAGCCCCAGCATTTT.

The count of this clone is one. This chain uses TRBV7-8 with TRBJ2-7; TRBD1 aligns across 10 bases. Trimming at V came to 5 bases and at J to 2 bases, leaving 6 bases not matched to a gene. The CDR3 contains 15 residues. Germline V gene lookup returns CDR1 SGHVS and CDR2 FQNEAQ. CDR3 coding DNA: TGTGCCAGCAGCGGCGGGACAGGGGTTCCCTACGAGCAGTACGTC. It yields the protein CASSGGTGVPYEQYV.

CDR3 bases: TGTGCCTGGAGCGAACAGGGATATGGTGGCTACACCTTC. Its translation is CAWSEQGYGGYTF. The chain is built from TRBV30 and TRBJ1-2, with D perhaps TRBD1 (6 bases). Germline V gene data show CDR1 as GTSNPN and CDR2 as SVGIG (reference sequence). Between the trimmed V and J ends, which lost 3 bases and 7 bases, there was a span of 15 bases. This CDR3 has 13 residues.

V is TRBV2 and J is TRBJ2-2, with 10 bases lining up with TRBD1. There are 15 residues in the CDR3. Germline V lookup: CDR1 SNHLY, CDR2 FYNNEI. V lost 5 bases and J lost 4; bases outside the gene matches: 4. CDR3 loop: CASSRQGASTGELFF. CDR3 in DNA: TGTGCCAGCAGTAGACAGGGGGCGTCCACCGGGGAGCTGTTTTTT.

V and J are TRBV5-1 and TRBJ2-1; possibly TRBD2 for D (5 bases). Per germline, CDR1 SGHRS and CDR2 YFSETQ. This CDR3 has 16 residues. V dropped 0 bases and J dropped 3 bases, with 13 bases sitting between them. Here the CDR3 DNA reads TGCGCCAGCAGCTTGGCTTCAACCGGACTCTACAATGAGCAGTTCTTC. Translated: CASSLASTGLYNEQFF.

The chain uses TRBV11-2 and TRBJ1-1; no clear D gene. Germline CDR1 and CDR2: SGHAT and FQNNGV. This CDR3 comprises 16 residues. V was clipped by 5 bases and J by 1 base, with 17 bases between them. The CDR3 sequence is CASSHGKNEGNTEAFF. The CDR3 DNA sequence: TGTGCCAGCAGCCACGGCAAGAACGAGGGGAACACTGAAGCTTTCTTT. Based on the CDR3 plus reference TRBV11-2 and TRBJ1-1, the full variable domain is EAGVAQSPRYKIIEKRQSVAFWCNPISGHATLYWYQQILGQGPKLLIQFQNNGVVDDSQLPKDRFSAERLKGVDSTLKIQPAKLEDSAVYLCASSHGKNEGNTEAFFGQGTRLTVV.

J is TRBJ2-1 and V is TRBV6-5; the match to TRBD2 covers 9 bases. The CDR3 covers 14 residues. From germline, CDR1 is MNHEY and CDR2 SVGAGI. V lost 7 bases to trimming and J lost 5 bases; unmatched junction nucleotides: 6. In DNA, the CDR3 is TGTGCCAGCACTTTGGGACTAGCAGACAATGAGCAGTTCTTC. Amino acid sequence: CASTLGLADNEQFF.